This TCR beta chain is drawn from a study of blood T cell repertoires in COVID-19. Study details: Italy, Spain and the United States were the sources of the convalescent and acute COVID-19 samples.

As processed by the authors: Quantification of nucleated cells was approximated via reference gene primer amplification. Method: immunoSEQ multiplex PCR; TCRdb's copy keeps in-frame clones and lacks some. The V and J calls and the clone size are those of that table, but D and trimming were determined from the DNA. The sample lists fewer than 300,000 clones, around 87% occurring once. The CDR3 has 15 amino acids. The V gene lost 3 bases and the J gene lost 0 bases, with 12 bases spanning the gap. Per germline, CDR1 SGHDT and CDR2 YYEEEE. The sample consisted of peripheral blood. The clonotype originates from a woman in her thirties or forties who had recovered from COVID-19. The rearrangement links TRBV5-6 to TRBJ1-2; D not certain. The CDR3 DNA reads TGTGCCAGCAGCTCCATCCCAGTGACTAACTATGGCTACACCTTC. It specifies CASSSIPVTNYGYTF.